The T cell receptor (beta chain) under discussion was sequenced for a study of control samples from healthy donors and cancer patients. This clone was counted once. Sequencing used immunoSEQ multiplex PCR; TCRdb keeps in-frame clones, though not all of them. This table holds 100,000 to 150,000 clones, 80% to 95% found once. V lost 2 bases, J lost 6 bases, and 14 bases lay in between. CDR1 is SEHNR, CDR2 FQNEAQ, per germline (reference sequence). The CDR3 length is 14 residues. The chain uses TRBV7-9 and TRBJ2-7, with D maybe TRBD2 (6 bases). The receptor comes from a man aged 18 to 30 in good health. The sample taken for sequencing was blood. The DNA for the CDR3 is TGTGCCAGCAGCTTAAAAGCGGGTCCTAGCGAGCAGTACTTC. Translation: CASSLKAGPSEQYF.